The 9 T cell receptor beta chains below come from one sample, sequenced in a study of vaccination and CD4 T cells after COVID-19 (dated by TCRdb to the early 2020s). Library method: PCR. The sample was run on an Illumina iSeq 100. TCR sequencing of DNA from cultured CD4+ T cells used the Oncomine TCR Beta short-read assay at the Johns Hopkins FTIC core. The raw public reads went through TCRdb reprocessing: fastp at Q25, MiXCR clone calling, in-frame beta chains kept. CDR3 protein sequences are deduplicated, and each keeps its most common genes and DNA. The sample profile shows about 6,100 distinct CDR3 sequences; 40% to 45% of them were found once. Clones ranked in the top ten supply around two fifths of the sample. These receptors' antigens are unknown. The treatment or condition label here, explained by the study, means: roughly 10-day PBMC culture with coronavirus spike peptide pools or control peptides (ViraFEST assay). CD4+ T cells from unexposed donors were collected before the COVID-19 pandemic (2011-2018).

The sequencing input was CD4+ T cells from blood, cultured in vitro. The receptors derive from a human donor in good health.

CDR3 DNA sequence: TGTGCCTGGTCCCACTCACTGTATGGCTACACCTTC. This gives the protein CAWSHSLYGYTF. This rearrangement joins TRBV30 to TRBJ1-2; D is unclear. CDR3 length equals 12 residues. Germline V lookup: CDR1 GTSNPN, CDR2 SVGIG (reference sequence). V lost 5 bases and J lost 5, with 12 bases in between.

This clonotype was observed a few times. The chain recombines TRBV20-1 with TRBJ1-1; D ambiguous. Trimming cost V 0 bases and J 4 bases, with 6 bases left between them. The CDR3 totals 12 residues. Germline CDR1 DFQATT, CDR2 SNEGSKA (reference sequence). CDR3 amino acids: CSARDRITEAFF. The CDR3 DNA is TGCAGTGCTAGAGACAGGATCACTGAAGCTTTCTTT.

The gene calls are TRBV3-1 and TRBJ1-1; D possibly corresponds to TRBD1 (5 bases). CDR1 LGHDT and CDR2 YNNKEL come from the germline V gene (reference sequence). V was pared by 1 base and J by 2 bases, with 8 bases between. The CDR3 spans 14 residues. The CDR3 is CASSQGRGNTEAFF. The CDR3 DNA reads TGTGCCAGCAGCCAAGGACGGGGCAACACTGAAGCTTTCTTT. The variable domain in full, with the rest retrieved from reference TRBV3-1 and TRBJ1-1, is DTAVSQTPKYLVTQMGNDKSIKCEQNLGHDTMYWYKQDSKKFLKIMFSYNNKELIINETVPNRFSPKSPDKAHLNLHINSLELGDSAVYFCASSQGRGNTEAFFGQGTRLTVV.

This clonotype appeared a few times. CDR3: CASSASPTDSPLHF. The CDR3 nucleotides are TGTGCCAGCAGTGCCAGCCCGACAGATTCACCCCTCCACTTT. The gene calls are TRBV25-1 and TRBJ1-6; TRBD1 is a possible D gene (5 bases). With 4 bases removed from V and 8 bases from J, the gap between germline ends came to 12 bases. The CDR3 runs 14 residues. Germline CDR1 MGHDK, CDR2 SYGVNS.

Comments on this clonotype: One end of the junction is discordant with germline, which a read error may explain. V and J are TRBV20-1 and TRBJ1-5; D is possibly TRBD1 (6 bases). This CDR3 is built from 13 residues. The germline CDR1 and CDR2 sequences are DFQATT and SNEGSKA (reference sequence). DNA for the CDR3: TGCAGTGCTATACCGGACAGCAATCGGCCCCAGCATTTT. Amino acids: CSAIPDSNRPQHF.

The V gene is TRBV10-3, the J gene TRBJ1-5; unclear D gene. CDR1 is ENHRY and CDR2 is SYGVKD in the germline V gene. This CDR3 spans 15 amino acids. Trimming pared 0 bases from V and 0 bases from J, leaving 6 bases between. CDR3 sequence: CAISESTLSNQPQHF. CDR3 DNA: TGTGCCATCAGTGAGTCCACGCTTAGCAATCAGCCCCAGCATTTT.

The CDR3 nucleotides are TGCAGTGCATTTACGGGGCAGGGGGACTATGGCTACACCTTC. The encoded protein is CSAFTGQGDYGYTF. The chain uses TRBV20-1 and TRBJ1-2; the match to TRBD1 covers 7 bases. Unmatched junction bases numbered 10, after V lost 6 bases and J lost 3 bases. Germline V CDR1 and CDR2: DFQATT, SNEGSKA (reference sequence). The CDR3 totals 14 residues.

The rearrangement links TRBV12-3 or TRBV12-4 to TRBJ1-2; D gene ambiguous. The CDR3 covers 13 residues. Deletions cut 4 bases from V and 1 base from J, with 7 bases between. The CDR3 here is CASSYGYNYGYTF. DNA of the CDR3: TGTGCCAGCAGTTACGGATATAACTATGGCTACACCTTC.

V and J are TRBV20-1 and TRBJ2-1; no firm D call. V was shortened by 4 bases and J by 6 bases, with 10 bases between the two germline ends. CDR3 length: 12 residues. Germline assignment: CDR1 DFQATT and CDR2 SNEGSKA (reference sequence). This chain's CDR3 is CSAKVISNEQFF. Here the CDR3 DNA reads TGCAGTGCTAAGGTTATTAGCAATGAGCAGTTCTTC.